This T cell receptor (beta chain) originates from a study of OX40 agonist ivuxolimab in advanced cancers. Whole-study findings and limits: The study did not work out the antigen specificity of the expanded peripheral T cells. Expanded clones belonging to CD8+ T cells outnumbered, on average, those of CD4+. At 0.1 to 3.0 mg/kg, clonal expansion of CD4+ and CD8+ blood T cells had occurred by week 6.

This clone was seen only once. Its antigen is not identified. Sequencing was performed with immunoSEQ multiplex PCR; in TCRdb, only in-frame clones are kept and a portion is missing. The table lists 45,000 or so clones, approximately 91% of them singletons, with approximately 1% in the top ten. The V gene lost 4 bases and the J gene lost 0 bases, with 16 bases spanning the gap. This CDR3 contains 16 residues. Per germline, CDR1 SGDLS and CDR2 YYNGEE. This sequence joins TRBV9 and TRBJ2-5, with D hard to call. This material consisted of CD4+ or CD8+ T cells sorted from blood, taken in a trial of the OX40 agonist ivuxolimab. This receptor was obtained from an adult with an advanced solid tumor such as melanoma, head and neck, liver or kidney cancer. This CDR3 is CASSPSPTGNQETQYF. The CDR3 DNA follows: TGTGCCAGCAGCCCCTCCCCGACTGGAAACCAAGAGACCCAGTACTTC.